These T cell receptor beta chains were read from a single sample in a study of cytomegalovirus exposure and HLA in healthy donors. Assay: immunoSEQ multiplex PCR; the TCRdb copy retains only in-frame clones and omits some. This sample has approximately 82,000 clones; about 9.4% occur once, and the top ten carry over 20%. Sequences were obtained from PBMCs. The receptors were sampled from a man aged 60 to 75 in good health and CMV-seropositive. Both conserved end residues are part of each CDR3.

v_gene	j_gene	CDR3aa
TRBV29-1	TRBJ2-3	CSPDGDKAKVTQYF
TRBV11-3	TRBJ2-2	CASSPPGFQWDTGELFF
TRBV28	TRBJ1-1	CASSLDRGRVAFF
TRBV28	TRBJ2-3	CASSIRTGGADTQYF
TRBV12-5	TRBJ1-5	CASARGTVDQPQHF
TRBV6-5	TRBJ1-1	CASSYSRLLNTEAFF
TRBV11-2	TRBJ2-5	CASSPGLAGPRQETQYF
TRBV11-1	TRBJ2-3	CASSWDRDTQYF
TRBV7-8	TRBJ2-2	CASSAGGYAGELFF
TRBV6-1	TRBJ2-1	CAIPSGGSYNEQFF
TRBV5-6	TRBJ2-7	CASSLKGGRGSHEQYF
TRBV2	TRBJ1-5	CASSVPPTGNQPQHF
TRBV6-5	TRBJ1-5	CASSDLTGPQHF
TRBV19	TRBJ1-6	CASSRATGGQTNSPLHF
TRBV28	TRBJ1-5	CASSQSGTGYGTQHF
TRBV27	TRBJ2-1	CASSFLHNEQFF
TRBV7-8	TRBJ2-3	CASRVAVGTDTQYF
TRBV6-4	TRBJ1-6	CASSALGGVGTYNSPLHF
TRBV15	TRBJ2-5	CATSLDRTRGETQYF
TRBV5-1	TRBJ2-7	CASSLGLSGWAGEQYF
TRBV25-1	TRBJ1-1	CASSAGLNTEAFF
TRBV4-1	TRBJ2-4	CASSQGVLRRIAKNIQYF
TRBV11-3	TRBJ2-2	CASSGGLLNTGELFF
TRBV7-2	TRBJ2-1	CASSPSRGVAGGLFEQFF
TRBV21-1	TRBJ1-2	CASSKFPGNRVSSYGYTF
TRBV21-1	TRBJ2-5	CASSKAGPRGTQYF
TRBV5-4	TRBJ2-5	CASSLERGHETQYF